This T cell receptor beta chain is from a study of Tregs in tolerant kidney transplant recipients. Sequenced by immunoSEQ multiplex PCR; TCRdb stores in-frame clones only, minus some. Of 80,000 or so clones in the sample, over 75% were seen once. After removal of 2 bases from V and 3 bases from J, the junction contained 3 bases not matched to a gene. This CDR3 spans 14 amino acids. Germline V CDR1 and CDR2: SEHNR, FQNEAQ (reference sequence). Recipients received nonmyeloablative bone marrow transplants from related graft donors, with transient mixed chimerism. This sample comprised CD4+ T cells from blood (PBMCs), obtained 24 months after the transplant. J is TRBJ1-1 and V is TRBV7-9; 7 bases fit TRBD1. The TCR was taken from a human patient who received a combined kidney and bone marrow transplant. Some T cells may arise from the graft donor. Here the CDR3 DNA reads TGTGCCAGCAGCTTACAGGGGGGATACACTGAAGCTTTCTTT. It yields the protein CASSLQGGYTEAFF.